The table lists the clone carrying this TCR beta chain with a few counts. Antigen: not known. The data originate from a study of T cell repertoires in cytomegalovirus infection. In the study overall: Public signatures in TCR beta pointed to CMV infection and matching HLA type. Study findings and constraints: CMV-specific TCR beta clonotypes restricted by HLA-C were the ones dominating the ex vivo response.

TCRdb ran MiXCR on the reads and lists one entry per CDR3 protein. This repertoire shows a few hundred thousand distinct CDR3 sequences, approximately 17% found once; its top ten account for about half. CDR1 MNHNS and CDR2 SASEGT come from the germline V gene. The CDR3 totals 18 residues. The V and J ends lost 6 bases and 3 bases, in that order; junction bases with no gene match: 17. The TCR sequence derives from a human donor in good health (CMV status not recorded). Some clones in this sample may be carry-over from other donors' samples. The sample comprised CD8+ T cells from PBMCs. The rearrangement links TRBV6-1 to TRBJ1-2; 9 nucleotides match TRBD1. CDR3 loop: CASSNQPRLDRGDYGYTF. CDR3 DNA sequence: TGTGCCAGCAGCAACCAGCCCCGCCTGGACAGGGGTGACTATGGCTACACCTTC.